The entry below gives a single T cell receptor beta chain sequence along with its context. Its antigen is currently unknown. This entry belongs to a study of a mutant IDH1 vaccine in newly diagnosed glioma. Study as a whole: Sex among treated patients split around 62% male, about 40% female; mean age was roughly 40 years. Most patients had radiochemotherapy with temozolomide before enrollment; others had one alone.

Study-wide results and limits: Immune responses induced by the vaccine were seen in 93.3% of patients, spanning multiple MHC alleles.

Time point defined: baseline, week 1 (first vaccination visit). Stated treatment: pre-vaccination baseline after standard-of-care therapy. Germline lookup yields CDR1 GTSNPN and CDR2 SVGIG (reference sequence). This CDR3 contains 15 residues. With 1 base removed from V and 8 bases from J, the gap between germline ends came to 20 bases. The table came from immunoSEQ multiplex PCR; TCRdb's copy has only in-frame clones and leaves some out. In the table there are about 92,000 clones, around three quarters of which are singletons. The chain combines TRBV30 with TRBJ1-2; D may be TRBD1 (5 bases). This clonotype originated in a man aged 40-55 years with glioma. Specimen: PBMCs, collected from a glioma patient treated with radiotherapy, temozolomide or both. This chain's CDR3 is CAWSDHVREPRGYTF. The CDR3 DNA reads TGTGCCTGGAGTGACCACGTCAGGGAACCGAGAGGCTACACCTTC.